This entry lists 30 T cell receptor beta chains sequenced from one sample in a study of shared clonotypes between healthy human individuals. CD45RO-negative CD8 cells positively selected for CCR7 made up the naive population, which excluded terminally differentiated effector memory CD45RA+ cells. TCRdb's table, derived via immunoSEQ multiplex PCR, lists solely in-frame clones and lacks some. The sample contains roughly 2,000,000 clones, approximately 94% of which appear only once. Input material: naive CD8+ T cells sorted from blood. Source of these receptors: a man between 18 and 35 years old in good health.

V gene TRBV10-1 combines with J gene TRBJ2-1; unclear D gene. Germline V gene lookup returns CDR1 WNHNN and CDR2 SYGVQD (reference sequence). V lost 0 bases to trimming and J lost 6 bases, with 15 bases between them. This CDR3 region has 16 residues. The CDR3 region has the DNA TGCGCCAGCAGTGAGTCGAGGTCAGCGATCCTCAATGAGCAGTTCTTC. This codes for CASSESRSAILNEQFF.

This chain joins TRBV7-2 and TRBJ2-7; TRBD2 aligns across 7 bases. This CDR3 has 16 residues. V shed 5 bases, J shed 3 bases, and the junction held 13 bases outside the gene matches. CDR1 and CDR2 (germline): SGHTA, FQGNSA. The CDR3 DNA reads as TGTGCCAGCAGCCTTACGGGGGGAGCACAGTACTACGAGCAGTACTTC. It translates to CASSLTGGAQYYEQYF.

The rearrangement links TRBV7-8 to TRBJ2-7, with no clear D. Germline CDR1 reads SGHVS; CDR2 reads FQNEAQ. Trimming left V 4 bases short and J 1 base short, with 14 bases between. This CDR3 spans 15 amino acids. The CDR3: CASSSETFLSYEQYF. In DNA, the CDR3 is TGTGCCAGCAGCTCCGAGACCTTTCTTTCCTACGAGCAGTACTTC.

The chain recombines TRBV7-6 with TRBJ2-2; the D gene is possibly TRBD2 (6 bases). Germline values: CDR1 SGHVS, CDR2 FNYEAQ. The V end was cut by 4 bases, the J end by 0 bases, with 15 bases between. CDR3 length: 17 residues. The CDR3 DNA sequence: TGTGCCAGCAGCTCGCTAACCGGGACTTCGAACACCGGGGAGCTGTTTTTT. Translation: CASSSLTGTSNTGELFF. The whole variable domain, filled in from reference TRBV7-6 and TRBJ2-2, reads GAGVSQSPRYKVTKRGQDVALRCDPISGHVSLYWYRQALGQGPEFLTYFNYEAQQDKSGLPNDRFSAERPEGSISTLTIQRTEQRDSAMYRCASSSLTGTSNTGELFFGEGSRLTVL.

The rearrangement links TRBV7-8 to TRBJ2-7; D gene unclear. Germline lookup yields CDR1 SGHVS and CDR2 FQNEAQ. V gave up 3 bases and J gave up 4 bases, with 13 bases separating them. The CDR3 is 14 amino acids. The CDR3 DNA sequence: TGTGCCAGCAGCTTCCTCGGTCAGGCGTACGAGCAGTACTTC. Translating gives CASSFLGQAYEQYF.

This clone was observed a few times. The V and J genes are TRBV13 and TRBJ2-7; 11 bases line up with TRBD2. The CDR3 has 16 residues. Trimming took 5 bases from V and 1 from J; bases not matched to a gene: 7. Looked up from germline, CDR1 is PRHDT and CDR2 is FYEKMQ (reference sequence). The CDR3 loop is CASSTGLAGPSYEQYF. The CDR3 DNA sequence: TGTGCCAGCAGCACTGGACTAGCGGGTCCGTCCTACGAGCAGTACTTC.

As for this clone: The same CDR3 arises from other DNA sequences in this sample as well. The V call is TRBV7-8, the J call TRBJ2-1, with 7 bases identical to TRBD2. Trimming cost V 1 base and J 4 bases; bases outside gene matches: 4. CDR1 is SGHVS, CDR2 FQNEAQ, per germline. The CDR3 is made up of 15 amino acids. The CDR3 nucleotides are TGTGCCAGCAGCTTAGTGGGAGGGGCGTACAATGAGCAGTTCTTC. It is translated as CASSLVGGAYNEQFF.

This rearrangement joins TRBV4-1 to TRBJ2-2; weak D call: TRBD1 (7 bases). Trimming took off 4 bases at V and 6 bases at J, with 12 bases between the two ends. Germline lookup yields CDR1 MGHRA and CDR2 YSYEKL. CDR3 length equals 14 residues. CDR3 loop: CASSPTGEAGELFF. CDR3 coding DNA: TGCGCCAGCAGCCCCACAGGGGAGGCCGGGGAGCTGTTTTTT.

The chain links TRBV5-5 to TRBJ2-7, with a tentative D call TRBD1 (5 bases). The CDR3 is made up of 14 amino acids. Germline V gene data show CDR1 as SGHKS and CDR2 as YYEKEE (reference sequence). V shed 3 bases and J shed 4 bases, with 14 bases lying between them. The CDR3 protein is CASSSRVSPYEQYF. In DNA form, the CDR3 reads TGTGCCAGCAGCTCCAGGGTGTCTCCGTACGAGCAGTACTTC.

For this clone: Sequence at one end of the junction differs from germline and may be a read error. The CDR3 nucleotides are TGTGCTAGCAGCTTAGGTCGTGCTTACGAGCAGTACTTC. Translation gives CASSLGRAYEQYF. The chain uses TRBV7-7 and TRBJ2-7; no firm D call. CDR3 length: 13 amino acids. Germline V gene data show CDR1 as SSHAT and CDR2 as FNYEAQ (reference sequence).

The chain couples TRBV7-8 to TRBJ1-1; D perhaps matches TRBD1 (6 bases). Trimming pared 1 base from V and 2 bases from J, leaving 8 bases between. In germline, CDR1 is SGHVS, CDR2 FQNEAQ. This CDR3 has 14 amino acids. The CDR3 sequence: CASSLGTDNTEAFF. The CDR3 DNA reads as TGTGCCAGCAGCTTAGGGACAGACAACACTGAAGCTTTCTTT.

The chain has TRBV7-9 and TRBJ2-5; 9 nucleotides match TRBD2. The germline gives CDR1 SEHNR, CDR2 FQNEAQ (reference sequence). The CDR3 is 17 amino acids. V was clipped by 1 base and J by 2 bases; unmatched bases: 8. CDR3 amino acids: CASSLVASGISQETQYF. Here the CDR3 DNA reads TGTGCCAGCAGCTTAGTGGCTAGCGGGATCTCGCAAGAGACCCAGTACTTC.

This chain uses TRBV13 with TRBJ2-7; the D gene is possibly TRBD2 (5 bases). Trimming pared 4 bases from V and 4 bases from J, leaving 17 bases between. The CDR3 loop spans 15 amino acids. From germline, CDR1 is PRHDT and CDR2 FYEKMQ (reference sequence). Here the CDR3 DNA reads TGTGCCAGCAGCTCATTAACGAGCGGTTATTACGAGCAGTACTTC. Translating gives CASSSLTSGYYEQYF.

V usage is TRBV27 and J usage is TRBJ2-1; D is uncertain. Trimming left V 7 bases short and J 7 bases short, with 14 bases between. CDR3 length equals 13 residues. In germline, CDR1 is MNHEY, CDR2 SMNVEV (reference sequence). The CDR3 spells CASTQRLGNEQFF. The CDR3 DNA reads as TGTGCCAGCACCCAAAGGTTAGGGAATGAGCAGTTCTTC.

The chain joins TRBV6-5 to TRBJ2-2; D is ambiguous. Trimming took 5 bases from V and 1 from J, leaving 5 bases between them. The CDR3 consists of 13 residues. The germline gives CDR1 MNHEY, CDR2 SVGAGI. Here the CDR3 DNA reads TGTGCCAGCAGTATACTGAACACCGGGGAGCTGTTTTTT. Residues: CASSILNTGELFF.

V gene TRBV9 combines with J gene TRBJ1-2; D call uncertain. The germline V and J ends were trimmed by 4 bases and 2 bases, with 21 bases remaining between them. The CDR3 has 17 residues. Germline assignment: CDR1 SGDLS and CDR2 YYNGEE. CDR3 DNA sequence: TGTGCCAGCAGCTTAAACACCCGGGTTGCCCCGAACTATGGCTACACCTTC. Protein sequence: CASSLNTRVAPNYGYTF.

Only one count was recorded for this clone. The chain recombines TRBV4-2 with TRBJ2-5; D possibly matches TRBD1 or TRBD2 (5 bases each). This CDR3 has 16 residues. Germline V gene data show CDR1 as LGHNA and CDR2 as YNFKEQ. Trimming took off 0 bases at V and 5 bases at J, with 16 bases between the two ends. As DNA, the CDR3 is TGTGCCAGCAGCCAAGAAGTTGGCGGGTGGGGGGAGACCCAGTACTTC. As protein: CASSQEVGGWGETQYF.

CDR3 coding DNA: TGTGCCAGCAGTCTCATAGCGGGAGGGGACGATACGCAGTATTTT. Translation: CASSLIAGGDDTQYF. The V and J genes are TRBV6-5 and TRBJ2-3, with TRBD2 matching over 11 bases. The CDR3 is 15 residues long. Trimming at V came to 5 bases and at J to 6 bases, leaving 7 bases not matched to a gene. Germline-derived CDR1 and CDR2 are MNHEY and SVGAGI.

This chain connects TRBV15 to TRBJ1-2; D is perhaps TRBD1 (5 bases). CDR1 is LNHNV, CDR2 YYDKDF, per germline (reference sequence). V dropped 6 bases and J dropped 2 bases, with 10 bases sitting between them. The CDR3 is 13 amino acids. Here the CDR3 DNA reads TGTGCCACCAGGGGGGGGGAGAACTATGGCTACACCTTC. It translates to CATRGGENYGYTF. Filled out from reference TRBV15 and TRBJ1-2, the complete variable domain reads DAMVIQNPRYQVTQFGKPVTLSCSQTLNHNVMYWYQQKSSQAPKLLFHYYDKDFNNEADTPDNFQSRRPNTSFCFLDIRSPGLGDTAMYLCATRGGENYGYTFGSGTRLTVV.

This clone was detected a few times. This sequence joins TRBV6-1 and TRBJ1-5; D call uncertain. This CDR3 has 15 amino acids. Germline V CDR1 and CDR2: MNHNS, SASEGT. V shed 1 base and J shed 4 bases, with 11 bases lying between them. CDR3 residues: CASSEGVAANQPQHF. The DNA for the CDR3 is TGTGCCAGCAGTGAAGGGGTGGCAGCTAATCAGCCCCAGCATTTT.

The sample holds a few counts of this clone. The chain carries TRBV9 and TRBJ2-1; TRBD2 aligns across 10 bases. This CDR3 contains 15 residues. Germline lookup yields CDR1 SGDLS and CDR2 YYNGEE. V was pared by 0 bases and J by 8 bases, with 5 bases of the junction left unmatched. This CDR3 is CASSVATSGDHEQFF. DNA for the CDR3: TGTGCCAGCAGCGTAGCAACTAGCGGGGACCATGAGCAGTTCTTC.

The chain recombines TRBV19 with TRBJ1-2, with 9 bases aligning to TRBD1. Germline V gives CDR1 LNHDA, CDR2 SQIVND (reference sequence). The length of the CDR3 is 14 residues. J lost 5 bases, V lost 5 bases, and 6 bases had no gene match. CDR3 coding DNA: TGTGCCAGTAGTGAACAGGGGGCTTATTATGGCTACACCTTC. Translation gives CASSEQGAYYGYTF.

This clone occurred once. The chain is built from TRBV19 and TRBJ2-3; D gene uncertain. V dropped 3 bases and J dropped 4 bases, with 5 bases sitting between them. The CDR3 runs to 12 residues. Per germline, CDR1 LNHDA and CDR2 SQIVND (reference sequence). The CDR3 region is CASSMEPDTQYF. The CDR3 coding sequence is TGTGCCAGTAGTATGGAACCAGATACGCAGTATTTT.

The gene calls are TRBV7-2 and TRBJ2-1; D not certain. V lost 8 bases and J lost 0, with 11 bases in between. CDR1 SGHTA and CDR2 FQGNSA come from the germline V gene. The CDR3 contains 14 residues. The CDR3 spells CASLPLSSYNEQFF. For the CDR3, the DNA is TGTGCCAGCCTACCATTGAGCTCCTACAATGAGCAGTTCTTC.

Note on this clone: Other DNA sequences from this sample encode an identical CDR3 as well. The chain combines TRBV5-6 with TRBJ2-1, with TRBD2 matching over 9 bases. The V and J ends lost 3 bases and 4 bases, in that order; junction bases with no gene match: 5. Germline V lookup: CDR1 SGHDT, CDR2 YYEEEE. The CDR3 length is 15 residues. CDR3 coding DNA: TGTGCCAGCAGCTGGGGGCTAGCGGGATACAATGAGCAGTTCTTC. Its protein is CASSWGLAGYNEQFF. Full variable domain (rest looked up from reference TRBV5-6 and TRBJ2-1): DAGVTQSPTHLIKTRGQQVTLRCSPKSGHDTVSWYQQALGQGPQFIFQYYEEEERQRGNFPDRFSGHQFPNYSSELNVNALLLGDSALYLCASSWGLAGYNEQFFGPGTRLTVL.

This clone was counted only a few times. The rearrangement uses TRBV5-1 and TRBJ1-6, with D unclear. The germline V gene has CDR1 SGHRS and CDR2 YFSETQ. Between the trimmed V and J ends, which lost 2 bases and 6 bases, there was a span of 6 bases. The CDR3 length is 13 residues. CDR3 sequence: CASSLGANSPLHF. CDR3 DNA sequence: TGCGCCAGCAGCTTAGGCGCTAATTCACCCCTCCACTTT.

This clone was counted a single time. The CDR3 loop reads CASSFSSGGSTDTQYF. The CDR3 bases are TGTGCCAGCAGTTTTTCCAGCGGGGGGTCAACAGATACGCAGTATTTT. The genes are TRBV27 and TRBJ2-3; 9 bases fit TRBD2. Germline V gene sequence: CDR1 MNHEY, CDR2 SMNVEV (reference sequence). The length of the CDR3 is 16 residues. After removal of 3 bases from V and 3 bases from J, the junction contained 7 bases not matched to a gene.

V usage is TRBV5-6 and J usage is TRBJ2-1; D not certain. In germline, CDR1 is SGHDT, CDR2 YYEEEE. CDR3 length equals 17 residues. V was trimmed by 3 bases and J by 10 bases, leaving 26 bases between them. The CDR3 DNA sequence: TGTGCCAGCAGCTCGAATAACGGTTTAAACCCTAATTACGAGCAGTTCTTC. Translation gives CASSSNNGLNPNYEQFF.

The chain uses TRBV7-9 and TRBJ2-2, with 8 nucleotides matching TRBD1. CDR1 and CDR2 (germline): SEHNR, FQNEAQ (reference sequence). The CDR3 spans 16 residues. With V trimmed by 3 bases and J by 4 bases, 7 bases remained unmatched. CDR3 in amino acids: CASSFGSGGSTGELFF. The CDR3 nucleotides are TGTGCCAGCAGCTTTGGCTCAGGGGGCAGCACCGGGGAGCTGTTTTTT. The full variable domain, rest sourced from reference TRBV7-9 and TRBJ2-2, is DTGVSQNPRHKITKRGQNVTFRCDPISEHNRLYWYRQTLGQGPEFLTYFQNEAQLEKSRLLSDRFSAERPKGSFSTLEIQRTEQGDSAMYLCASSFGSGGSTGELFFGEGSRLTVL.

Turning to this clone: The junction departs from the called germline gene at one end, perhaps through a read error. The V gene is TRBV6-1, the J gene TRBJ2-7; 10 nucleotides align to TRBD1. This CDR3 contains 13 residues. From germline, CDR1 is MNHNS and CDR2 SASEGT. CDR3 amino acids: CAGRDRGSYEQYF. CDR3 in DNA: TGTGCCGGCAGGGACAGGGGTTCCTACGAGCAGTACTTC.